This paragraph covers one T cell receptor beta chain sequence. The data were taken from a study of cytotoxic CD8 clonotypes in ibrutinib-treated CLL. Study at large: Timing of response sample collection was a median around 13 months after treatment start, with a range of 6 to 36.

Trimming removed 0 bases from V and 5 bases from J, with 17 bases in between. The CDR3 length is 16 residues. Germline V gives CDR1 SGDLS, CDR2 YYNGEE. TCRdb's copy holds only in-frame clones and misses some; the assay was immunoSEQ multiplex PCR. The sample lists 110,000 or so clones; about 53% were seen once. This chain connects TRBV9 to TRBJ1-1, with D perhaps matching TRBD1 (6 bases). Specimen: PBMCs, collected after 24 months of ibrutinib treatment. The receptor was isolated from a human donor with chronic lymphocytic leukemia. Written as DNA, the CDR3 is TGTGCCAGCAGCGTAGCGAGCGAAATCAGGGGAACTGAAGCTTTCTTT. Translated: CASSVASEIRGTEAFF.